Each of the 18 T cell receptor beta chains below was sequenced from the same sample in a study of OX40 agonist ivuxolimab in advanced cancers. Some clones are missing from TCRdb's copy, which holds only in-frame ones; the method was immunoSEQ multiplex PCR. Counted here are around 66,000 clones, around 80% occurring once; the ten biggest clones make up 6% to 8%. Sample: CD4+ or CD8+ T cells sorted from blood, taken in a trial of the OX40 agonist ivuxolimab. Receptors were obtained from an adult with an advanced solid tumor such as melanoma, head and neck, liver or kidney cancer.

This sequence joins TRBV6-5 and TRBJ2-5; D unclear. V lost 0 bases to trimming and J lost 5 bases, with 16 bases between them. This CDR3 comprises 16 residues. Per the germline V gene, CDR1 is MNHEY and CDR2 is SVGAGI. Here the CDR3 DNA reads TGTGCCAGCAGTTACTCGGCGAACCGACCTAGTGAGACCCAGTACTTC. It specifies CASSYSANRPSETQYF.

This rearrangement joins TRBV30 to TRBJ2-5; no clear D gene. V was shortened by 4 bases and J by 5 bases, with 14 bases between the two germline ends. Germline lookup yields CDR1 GTSNPN and CDR2 SVGIG (reference sequence). This CDR3 contains 13 residues. The CDR3 DNA is TGTGCCTGGACCTCGAGTAATGGGGAGACCCAGTACTTC. Translating it yields CAWTSSNGETQYF. Filled out from reference TRBV30 and TRBJ2-5, the complete variable domain reads SQTIHQWPATLVQPVGSPLSLECTVEGTSNPNLYWYRQAAGRGLQLLFYSVGIGQISSEVPQNLSASRPQDRQFILSSKKLLLSDSGFYLCAWTSSNGETQYFGPGTRLLVL.

The J gene is TRBJ1-6, the V gene TRBV2; D gene unclear. This CDR3 is 13 amino acids long. Germline V CDR1 and CDR2: SNHLY, FYNNEI. V lost 7 bases, J lost 10 bases, and 14 bases lay in between. This CDR3 is CASTMSRRSPLHF. The CDR3 DNA is TGTGCCAGCACTATGTCAAGACGATCACCCCTCCACTTT.

This clone was picked up a small number of times. The chain's CDR3 is CASTPNRGLGYGYTF. The CDR3, as DNA: TGTGCCAGCACTCCAAACAGGGGGCTCGGCTATGGCTACACCTTC. The chain combines TRBV5-4 with TRBJ1-2, with TRBD1 matching 9 bases. This CDR3 contains 15 residues. Germline assignment: CDR1 SGHNT and CDR2 YYREEE (reference sequence). V gave up 6 bases and J gave up 4 bases; unmatched junction bases: 10.

The chain links TRBV28 to TRBJ1-1; D call uncertain. CDR3 length: 14 amino acids. From germline, CDR1 is MDHEN and CDR2 SYDVKM. V shed 10 bases and J shed 4 bases, with 19 bases lying between them. This CDR3 reads CAIGVLGSSTEAFF. The CDR3 nucleotides read TGTGCCATCGGGGTATTAGGTTCGTCCACTGAAGCTTTCTTT.

V is TRBV30 and J is TRBJ2-5, with D tentatively TRBD2 (7 bases). Trimming took off 7 bases at V and 8 bases at J, with 23 bases between the two ends. This CDR3 region has 14 residues. Germline V gene sequence: CDR1 GTSNPN, CDR2 SVGIG (reference sequence). In nucleotides, the CDR3 is TGTGCCTTCATGGGGGGGGCCATGTCGGGAACCCAGTACTTC. Amino acid sequence: CAFMGGAMSGTQYF.

The chain combines TRBV10-2 with TRBJ1-2, with 9 nucleotides matching TRBD1. The germline V gene encodes CDR1 WSHSY and CDR2 SAAADI. The CDR3 extends over 13 amino acids. Germline trimming cut 6 bases from V and 8 bases from J; bases unmatched to any gene: 7. The CDR3 DNA is TGCGCCAGCAGACAGGGGGCGTTACGGGGCTACACCTTC. It codes for CASRQGALRGYTF.

The CDR3 spells CASSEGVPTGELFF. The CDR3 DNA follows: TGTGCCAGCAGCGAAGGGGTTCCCACCGGGGAGCTGTTTTTT. This chain uses TRBV7-3 with TRBJ2-2, with D possibly matching TRBD1 (5 bases). From germline, CDR1 is SGHTA and CDR2 FQGTGA. V was trimmed by 5 bases and J by 4 bases, leaving 11 bases between them. The CDR3 loop spans 14 amino acids. The variable domain in full, completed from reference TRBV7-3 and TRBJ2-2, reads GAGVSQTPSNKVTEKGKYVELRCDPISGHTALYWYRQSLGQGPEFLIYFQGTGAADDSGLPNDRFFAVRPEGSVSTLKIQRTERGDSAVYLCASSEGVPTGELFFGEGSRLTVL.

CDR3: CASSFRLAGSYNEQFF. In nucleotides, the CDR3 is TGCGCCAGCAGCTTCCGACTAGCGGGCTCCTACAATGAGCAGTTCTTC. The V call is TRBV5-1, the J call TRBJ2-1, with 10 bases identical to TRBD2. The germline V gene encodes CDR1 SGHRS and CDR2 YFSETQ. Trimming at V came to 2 bases and at J to 0 bases, leaving 2 bases not matched to a gene. This CDR3 has 16 residues. Variable domain in full (rest from reference TRBV5-1 and TRBJ2-1): KAGVTQTPRYLIKTRGQQVTLSCSPISGHRSVSWYQQTPGQGLQFLFEYFSETQRNKGNFPGRFSGRQFSNSRSEMNVSTLELGDSALYLCASSFRLAGSYNEQFFGPGTRLTVL.

The rearrangement joins TRBV2 to TRBJ1-2, with D possibly TRBD1 on 6 matching bases. Trimming removed 4 bases at V and 3 bases at J, with 15 bases between. Germline CDR1 SNHLY, CDR2 FYNNEI. CDR3 length: 15 amino acids. The CDR3 DNA sequence: TGTGCCAGCAGTGGAAACCCAGGGGAATACTATGGCTACACCTTC. Protein: CASSGNPGEYYGYTF.

The rearrangement joins TRBV29-1 to TRBJ1-1, with no clear D. V was clipped by 3 bases and J by 6 bases, with 11 bases between them. The CDR3 consists of 12 residues. Germline V lookup: CDR1 SQVTM, CDR2 ANQGSEA. The CDR3 bases are TGCAGCGTTGATAGTGACGGCGCTGAAGCTTTCTTT. Its protein is CSVDSDGAEAFF.

The chain has TRBV11-2 and TRBJ2-2; 8 bases align to TRBD2. There are 14 residues in the CDR3. After removal of 7 bases from V and 2 bases from J, the junction contained 3 bases not matched to a gene. In germline, CDR1 is SGHAT, CDR2 FQNNGV. The CDR3 coding sequence is TGTGCCAGCACGGGACTAGATAACACCGGGGAGCTGTTTTTT. Translating it yields CASTGLDNTGELFF.

The chain joins TRBV7-2 to TRBJ2-5; 12 bases are shared with TRBD2. Germline loops: CDR1 SGHTA, CDR2 FQGNSA. J lost 6 bases, V lost 3 bases, and 5 bases had no gene match. The length of the CDR3 is 15 residues. The CDR3 DNA follows: TGTGCCAGCAGCTTCTCTAGCGGGGGGGCGAAGACCCAGTACTTC. The encoded protein is CASSFSSGGAKTQYF.

The chain carries TRBV28 and TRBJ2-7, with TRBD1 matching 7 bases. The CDR3 is made up of 13 amino acids. Germline trimming cut 6 bases from V and 5 bases from J; bases unmatched to any gene: 7. Germline loops: CDR1 MDHEN, CDR2 SYDVKM. The CDR3 DNA follows: TGTGCCAGCAGGTCCGGGACAGTCCACGAGCAGTACTTC. As protein: CASRSGTVHEQYF.

The chain employs TRBV28 and TRBJ2-2; D uncertain. With 6 bases removed from V and 4 bases from J, the gap between germline ends came to 18 bases. The CDR3 runs to 16 residues. The germline gives CDR1 MDHEN, CDR2 SYDVKM. The CDR3 bases are TGTGCCAGCAGACAACAACAGAGCCCGGCCACCGGGGAGCTGTTTTTT. Residues: CASRQQQSPATGELFF.

This clone was recorded once. J is TRBJ2-2 and V is TRBV2, with TRBD1 identical over 7 bases. This CDR3 is built from 16 residues. Germline assignment: CDR1 SNHLY and CDR2 FYNNEI. The V and J ends lost 3 bases and 4 bases, in that order; junction bases with no gene match: 8. The CDR3 loop reads CASSDRQGRSTGELFF. The CDR3 bases are TGTGCCAGCAGTGACCGACAGGGCCGGAGCACCGGGGAGCTGTTTTTT.

The chain combines TRBV12-5 with TRBJ2-1; D might be TRBD1 (5 bases). Deletions cut 2 bases from V and 7 bases from J, with 12 bases between. CDR3 size: 14 residues. CDR1 and CDR2 from the germline V gene are LGHNT and FRNRAP. The CDR3 coding sequence is TGTGCTAGTGGTTTGCCCTCTCAGGGAAATGAGCAGTTCTTC. It encodes CASGLPSQGNEQFF.

V gene TRBV6-5 combines with J gene TRBJ1-6, with 7 bases lining up with TRBD1. The CDR3 is 15 residues long. Trimming took 2 bases from V and 7 from J; bases not matched to a gene: 5. The germline CDR1 and CDR2 sequences are MNHEY and SVGAGI. The CDR3 DNA is TGTGCCAGCAGTTACATCCCGGACAGGAATTCACCCCTCCACTTT. It yields the protein CASSYIPDRNSPLHF.